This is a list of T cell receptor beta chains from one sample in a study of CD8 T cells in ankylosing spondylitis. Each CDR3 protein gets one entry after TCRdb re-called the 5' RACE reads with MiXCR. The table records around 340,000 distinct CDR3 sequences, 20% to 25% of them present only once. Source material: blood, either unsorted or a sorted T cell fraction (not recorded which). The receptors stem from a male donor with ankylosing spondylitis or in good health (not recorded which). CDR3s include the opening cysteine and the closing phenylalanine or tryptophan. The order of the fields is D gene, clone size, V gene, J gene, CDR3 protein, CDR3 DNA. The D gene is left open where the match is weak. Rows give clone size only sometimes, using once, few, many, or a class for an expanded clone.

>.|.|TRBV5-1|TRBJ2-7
CASSLDREEDEQYF
TGCGCCAGCAGCTTGGACAGGGAGGAGGACGAGCAGTACTTC
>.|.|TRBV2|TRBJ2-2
CASSATPETGELFF
TGTGCCAGCAGTGCTACCCCGGAGACCGGGGAGCTGTTTTTT
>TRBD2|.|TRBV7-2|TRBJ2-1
CASSSGLAAIYEQFF
TGTGCCAGCAGCTCGGGACTAGCGGCTATTTATGAGCAGTTCTTC
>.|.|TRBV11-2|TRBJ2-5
CASSPPFRETQYF
TGTGCCAGCAGCCCCCCATTCCGAGAGACCCAGTACTTC
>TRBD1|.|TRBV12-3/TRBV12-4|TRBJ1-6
CASSYLRDSNSPLHF
TGTGCCAGCAGTTACCTAAGGGACAGTAATTCACCCCTCCACTTT
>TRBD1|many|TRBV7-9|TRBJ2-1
CASSSPTGRYNEQFF
TGTGCCAGCAGCTCTCCGACAGGGCGGTACAATGAGCAGTTCTTC
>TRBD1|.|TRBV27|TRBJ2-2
CASSSVFTGGGSTGELFF
TGTGCCAGCAGTTCTGTCTTCACAGGGGGCGGTAGCACCGGGGAGCTGTTTTTT
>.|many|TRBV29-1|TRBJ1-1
CSEQGMNTEAFF
TGCAGCGAGCAGGGTATGAACACTGAAGCTTTCTTT
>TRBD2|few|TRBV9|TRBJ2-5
CASRRGTSLGEETQYF
TGTGCCAGCAGGAGAGGGACTAGCTTGGGTGAGGAGACCCAGTACTTC
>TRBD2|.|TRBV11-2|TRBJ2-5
CASSLEKFEFSGGTPGMAQYF
TGTGCCAGCAGCTTAGAGAAGTTCGAGTTTAGCGGGGGTACCCCAGGGATGGCCCAGTACTTC
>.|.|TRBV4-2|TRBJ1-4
CASSQVWVANEKLFF
TGTGCCAGCAGCCAAGTTTGGGTGGCTAATGAAAAACTGTTTTTT
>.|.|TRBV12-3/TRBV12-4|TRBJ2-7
CASSPLRPGEQYF
TGTGCCAGCAGTCCGCTAAGGCCCGGTGAGCAGTACTTC
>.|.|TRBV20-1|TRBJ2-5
CSARMDLTGETQYF
TGCAGTGCTAGGATGGATCTCACTGGGGAGACCCAGTACTTC
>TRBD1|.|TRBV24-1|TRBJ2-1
CATKGGQGPYNEQFF
TGTGCCACGAAGGGAGGACAGGGGCCCTACAATGAGCAGTTCTTC
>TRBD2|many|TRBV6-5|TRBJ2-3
CASSYAGGTDTQYF
TGTGCCAGCAGTTATGCGGGGGGTACAGATACGCAGTATTTT
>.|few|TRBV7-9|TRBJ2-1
CASSLVGEDEQFF
TGTGCCAGCAGCTTAGTAGGGGAAGATGAGCAGTTCTTC